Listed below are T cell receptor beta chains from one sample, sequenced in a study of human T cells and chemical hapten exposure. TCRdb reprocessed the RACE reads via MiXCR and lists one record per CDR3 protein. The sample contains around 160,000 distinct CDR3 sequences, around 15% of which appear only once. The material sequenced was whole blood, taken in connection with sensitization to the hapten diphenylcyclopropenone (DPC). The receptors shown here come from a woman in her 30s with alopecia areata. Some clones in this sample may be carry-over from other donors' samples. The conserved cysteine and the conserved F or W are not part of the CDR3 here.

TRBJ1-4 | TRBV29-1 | SVGDRATTTNEKLF
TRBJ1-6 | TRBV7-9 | ASSLEDMSYNSPLH
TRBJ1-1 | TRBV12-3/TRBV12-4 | ASTGTVNTEAF
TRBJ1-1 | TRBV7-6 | ASSLFRWDRDTEAF
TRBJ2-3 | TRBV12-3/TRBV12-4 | ASRLSGSFTDTQY
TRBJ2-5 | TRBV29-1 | SVDRSETQY
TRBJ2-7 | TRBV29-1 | SVATGAYEQY
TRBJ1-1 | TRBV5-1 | ASSLGTGQGAMNTEAF
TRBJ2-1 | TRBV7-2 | ASRPGARPEQF
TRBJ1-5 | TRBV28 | ASSSTLQGGQPQH
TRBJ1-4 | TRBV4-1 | ASSHSGGSYNEKLF
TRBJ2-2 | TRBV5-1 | ASRNPSGVNTGELF
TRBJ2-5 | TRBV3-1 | ASSQDILAETQY
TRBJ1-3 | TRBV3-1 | ASSQDPRSAGNTIY
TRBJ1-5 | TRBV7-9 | ASSLGQAPYEKH
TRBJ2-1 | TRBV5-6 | ASSFRGHNQNEQF
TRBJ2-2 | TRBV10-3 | AISNTGELF
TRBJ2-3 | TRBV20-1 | SAFSSGGTDTQY
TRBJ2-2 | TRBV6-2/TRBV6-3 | ASSWAYALRHDRVSNTGELF
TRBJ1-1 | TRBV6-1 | ASSRTHGGELNTEAF
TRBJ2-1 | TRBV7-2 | ASSLRLNNEQF
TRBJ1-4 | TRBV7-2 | ASSPAGLPNEKLF